The next 32 T cell receptor beta chains were all read from a single sample in a study of CD8 T cells in ankylosing spondylitis. Study results and caveats: What seemed typical of ankylosing spondylitis blood was a TCR beta motif built from about 8 highly homologous variants.

Antigens of these TCRs are unknown. From the 5' RACE reads, TCRdb called clonotypes with MiXCR, one entry per CDR3 protein. The sample holds 400,000 or so distinct CDR3 sequences; about 24% are singletons and the top ten take 0.89%. The sample taken for sequencing was blood, either unsorted or a sorted T cell fraction (not recorded which). All receptors come from a male donor with ankylosing spondylitis.

The chain has TRBV6-5 and TRBJ1-5; weak D call: TRBD1 (6 bases). Between the trimmed V and J ends, which lost 2 bases and 2 bases, there was a span of 19 bases. CDR3 length: 18 residues. Germline V gene lookup returns CDR1 MNHEY and CDR2 SVGAGI. The CDR3 DNA reads as TGTGCCAGCAGTTACCTGACACAGGGATTCGGGGGCAATCAGCCCCAGCATTTT. Encoded protein: CASSYLTQGFGGNQPQHF.

This clonotype was detected only a few times. The rearrangement joins TRBV24-1 to TRBJ2-1; a weak D match, TRBD2 (5 bases). This CDR3 region has 16 residues. The V end was cut by 2 bases, the J end by 3 bases, with 13 bases between. From germline, CDR1 is KGHDR and CDR2 SFDVKD. CDR3 amino acids: CATSDSASSYYNEQFF. CDR3 nucleotide sequence: TGTGCCACCAGTGATTCGGCTAGCTCCTACTACAATGAGCAGTTCTTC.

The CDR3 reads CASSSYSGRLVEQFF. For the CDR3, the DNA is TGTGCCAGCAGCTCATATAGCGGGAGGTTGGTTGAGCAGTTCTTC. The genes are TRBV27 and TRBJ2-1; 10 bases map to TRBD2. Germline V gives CDR1 MNHEY, CDR2 SMNVEV (reference sequence). The V and J ends lost 6 bases and 9 bases, in that order; junction bases with no gene match: 11. This CDR3 comprises 15 residues.

The chain employs TRBV29-1 and TRBJ2-3, with TRBD2 matching over 14 bases. In germline, CDR1 is SQVTM, CDR2 ANQGSEA. V was pared by 6 bases and J by 11 bases, with 7 bases of the junction left unmatched. The CDR3 runs to 13 residues. CDR3 bases: TGCAGCGTCGGTGGGACTAGCGGGAGCGGGCAGTATTTT. Its translation is CSVGGTSGSGQYF.

This clonotype appeared a few times. The V call is TRBV4-1, the J call TRBJ2-5, with D perhaps assigned TRBD1 or TRBD2 (5 bases each). Germline CDR1 and CDR2: MGHRA and YSYEKL. The CDR3 sequence is 15 residues long. The germline V and J ends were trimmed by 3 bases and 4 bases, with 15 bases remaining between them. The CDR3 DNA reads as TGCGCCAGCAGCCAGGGACCGATATCTACAGAGACCCAGTACTTC. Its translation: CASSQGPISTETQYF.

This clonotype was seen more than once but under ten times. V is TRBV10-3 and J is TRBJ2-5, with 11 bases identical to TRBD2. CDR3 size: 16 residues. CDR1 is ENHRY and CDR2 is SYGVKD in the germline V gene. Losses at the gene ends were 5 bases for V and 2 bases for J; bases not matched to a gene: 7. The CDR3 spells CAISRGTSGPQETQYF. In DNA, the CDR3 is TGTGCCATCAGTCGCGGGACTAGCGGACCTCAAGAGACCCAGTACTTC.

This clonotype was observed at least ten times. This chain connects TRBV29-1 to TRBJ1-5, with D perhaps matching TRBD1 (6 bases). V was clipped by 4 bases and J by 0 bases, with 7 bases between them. Germline loops: CDR1 SQVTM, CDR2 ANQGSEA. This CDR3 is built from 13 residues. The CDR3 loop is CSVGGGSNQPQHF. In DNA form, the CDR3 reads TGCAGCGTTGGAGGGGGTAGCAATCAGCCCCAGCATTTT.

The V call is TRBV15, the J call TRBJ1-4; tentative D call: TRBD1 (6 bases). Germline V gene lookup returns CDR1 LNHNV and CDR2 YYDKDF (reference sequence). V was cut by 4 bases and J by 6 bases, with 18 bases left in between. This CDR3 region has 16 residues. The CDR3, as DNA: TGTGCCACCAGCACCCTAGAGAGGGGGGAATATGAAAAACTGTTTTTT. Translating it yields CATSTLERGEYEKLFF.

This chain uses TRBV29-1 with TRBJ2-1; 11 nucleotides match TRBD2. Unmatched junction bases numbered 5, after V lost 5 bases and J lost 5 bases. The CDR3 has 14 residues. CDR1 and CDR2 from the germline V gene are SQVTM and ANQGSEA. The CDR3 region is CSVRLAGFDNEQFF. The CDR3 nucleotides are TGCAGCGTTCGACTAGCGGGGTTTGACAATGAGCAGTTCTTC.

This clonotype was found a few times. V usage is TRBV29-1 and J usage is TRBJ1-2; 8 nucleotides align to TRBD1. CDR1 is SQVTM, CDR2 ANQGSEA, per germline. Trimming at V came to 4 bases and at J to 8 bases, leaving 6 bases not matched to a gene. The CDR3 length is 12 residues. This chain's CDR3 is CSVVDRAYGYTF. The CDR3 nucleotides are TGCAGCGTTGTGGACAGGGCATACGGCTACACCTTC.

This clonotype has a handful of counts. The chain combines TRBV7-9 with TRBJ2-7, with D possibly being TRBD1 (5 bases). The CDR3 consists of 12 residues. Deletions cut 5 bases from V and 6 bases from J, with 11 bases between. From germline, CDR1 is SEHNR and CDR2 FQNEAQ (reference sequence). In nucleotides, the CDR3 is TGTGCCAGCAGCATAGGGGTAGGCGAGCAGTACTTC. Amino acids: CASSIGVGEQYF.

This chain connects TRBV20-1 to TRBJ1-1; weak D call: TRBD1 (5 bases). This CDR3 has 14 residues. Trimming took off 4 bases at V and 4 bases at J, with 16 bases between the two ends. Germline V gene lookup returns CDR1 DFQATT and CDR2 SNEGSKA (reference sequence). In DNA form, the CDR3 reads TGCAGTGCTATGGAGCCGGGGAGGGGCACTGAAGCTTTCTTT. This encodes CSAMEPGRGTEAFF.

This clonotype has just a few counts. The gene calls are TRBV5-1 and TRBJ1-1, with D perhaps matching TRBD1 (5 bases). The CDR3 contains 16 residues. Trimming removed 4 bases from V and 0 bases from J, with 16 bases in between. The germline CDR1 and CDR2 sequences are SGHRS and YFSETQ. The CDR3 bases are TGCGCCAGCAGCAGGGACCTTCAGGGTATGAACACTGAAGCTTTCTTT. This encodes CASSRDLQGMNTEAFF.

The chain combines TRBV4-2 with TRBJ1-6; 7 bases map to TRBD1. This CDR3 has 15 amino acids. Looked up from germline, CDR1 is LGHNA and CDR2 is YNFKEQ. J gave up 7 bases and V 0 bases, and 3 bases lay outside the gene matches. The DNA for the CDR3 is TGTGCCAGCAGCCAAGAGTGGGACAGCAATTCACCCCTCCACTTT. Its translation is CASSQEWDSNSPLHF.

This clonotype was counted many times. The gene calls are TRBV29-1 and TRBJ2-7, with 8 bases identical to TRBD1. J was trimmed by 4 bases and V by 7 bases; bases with no gene match: 6. Germline V CDR1 and CDR2: SQVTM, ANQGSEA. The CDR3 has 12 amino acids. CDR3 protein: CSAGQGGYEQYF. CDR3 nucleotides: TGCAGCGCTGGACAGGGAGGATACGAGCAGTACTTC.

This sequence joins TRBV5-1 and TRBJ1-5; D is perhaps TRBD1 (5 bases). CDR1 is SGHRS, CDR2 YFSETQ, per germline. The CDR3 is made up of 14 amino acids. V was trimmed by 0 bases and J by 2 bases, leaving 6 bases between them. CDR3 loop: CASSLGDGNQPQHF. The CDR3 bases are TGCGCCAGCAGCTTGGGGGACGGCAATCAGCCCCAGCATTTT.

There are a few counts of this clonotype. The V gene is TRBV2, the J gene TRBJ1-5; D is ambiguous. Per germline, CDR1 SNHLY and CDR2 FYNNEI. Trimming stripped 4 bases from V and 4 bases from J, with 11 bases between. The CDR3 extends over 14 amino acids. The chain's CDR3 is CASSANSGNQPQHF. CDR3 bases: TGTGCCAGCAGTGCAAACTCCGGGAATCAGCCCCAGCATTTT.

The chain combines TRBV20-1 with TRBJ2-3, with no clear D. With 5 bases removed from V and 5 bases from J, the gap between germline ends came to 11 bases. From germline, CDR1 is DFQATT and CDR2 SNEGSKA (reference sequence). The CDR3 sequence is 12 residues long. DNA for the CDR3: TGCAGTGCTCCGACGGTGGGAGATACGCAGTATTTT. As protein: CSAPTVGDTQYF.

The chain employs TRBV2 and TRBJ2-5; no definite D call. V was trimmed by 3 bases and J by 4 bases, leaving 18 bases between them. Germline assignment: CDR1 SNHLY and CDR2 FYNNEI. This CDR3 spans 16 amino acids. The CDR3 nucleotides are TGTGCCAGCAGTGAGTTATCTACAGCCGTGGGAGAGACCCAGTACTTC. Encoded protein: CASSELSTAVGETQYF.

The rearrangement uses TRBV27 and TRBJ1-2; no clear D gene. The CDR3 totals 14 residues. The germline gives CDR1 MNHEY, CDR2 SMNVEV (reference sequence). The V gene lost 4 bases and the J gene lost 4 bases, with 13 bases spanning the gap. CDR3 DNA: TGTGCCAGCAGTTCAGCCACACCGCCCTATGGCTACACCTTC. This codes for CASSSATPPYGYTF.

This clonotype was seen a handful of times. This chain connects TRBV4-2 to TRBJ1-4, with TRBD1 matching 10 bases. Trimming took 2 bases from V and 7 from J; bases not matched to a gene: 4. CDR3 length equals 15 residues. Germline-derived CDR1 and CDR2 are LGHNA and YNFKEQ. The CDR3, as DNA: TGTGCCAGCAGCCAACCGGACAGGGGGGGTGAAAAACTGTTTTTT. This sequence encodes CASSQPDRGGEKLFF.

The chain joins TRBV9 to TRBJ2-7; D is perhaps TRBD1 (6 bases). Per the germline V gene, CDR1 is SGDLS and CDR2 is YYNGEE. Between the trimmed V and J ends, which lost 7 bases and 5 bases, there was a span of 13 bases. CDR3 length: 12 residues. The DNA of the CDR3 is TGTGCCAGCGGGTCAGGGGTCGACGAGCAGTACTTC. Protein sequence: CASGSGVDEQYF.

This clonotype occurred a few times. The chain employs TRBV12-3 or TRBV12-4 and TRBJ1-2; 8 bases are shared with TRBD1. V gave up 3 bases and J gave up 7 bases; unmatched junction bases: 4. The CDR3 is 13 amino acids. CDR3 sequence: CASSLQGATGYTF. CDR3 nucleotides: TGTGCCAGCAGTTTGCAGGGGGCAACTGGCTACACCTTC.

The rearrangement uses TRBV7-2 and TRBJ1-5, with 9 bases matching TRBD1. V was pared by 5 bases and J by 9 bases, with 5 bases of the junction left unmatched. This CDR3 is built from 13 residues. Germline V CDR1 and CDR2: SGHTA, FQGNSA. CDR3: CASSPTGQGPQHF. CDR3 sequence (DNA): TGTGCCAGCAGCCCAACGGGACAGGGGCCCCAGCATTTT.

There are a few counts of this clonotype. For the CDR3, the DNA is TGTGCCAGCAGTCCCCTGGCGGGCAGGGGTTTGTCTGAAGCTTTCTTT. Its protein is CASSPLAGRGLSEAFF. The chain uses TRBV28 and TRBJ1-1, with TRBD1 as a possible D gene (6 bases). Per germline, CDR1 MDHEN and CDR2 SYDVKM. V was pared by 5 bases and J by 6 bases, with 22 bases between. CDR3 length equals 16 residues.

This clonotype was observed a few times. The chain is built from TRBV18 and TRBJ1-1; no clear D gene. With 2 bases removed from V and 1 base from J, the gap between germline ends came to 14 bases. The CDR3 is 16 residues long. The germline V gene encodes CDR1 KGHSH and CDR2 LQKENI. The CDR3 reads CASSPILQLGNTEAFF. The CDR3 nucleotides are TGTGCCAGCTCACCAATTTTACAATTAGGGAACACTGAAGCTTTCTTT.

This clonotype has just a few counts. The chain joins TRBV5-1 to TRBJ1-2, with 7 bases fitting TRBD1. V gave up 4 bases and J gave up 4 bases; unmatched junction bases: 13. This CDR3 is built from 16 residues. Germline CDR1 reads SGHRS; CDR2 reads YFSETQ. The CDR3 is CASSPVGTVSSYGYTF. CDR3 bases: TGCGCCAGCAGCCCCGTCGGGACAGTAAGTAGCTATGGCTACACCTTC.

This clonotype was found a few times. The rearrangement joins TRBV7-2 to TRBJ2-5; D call uncertain. V gave up 5 bases and J gave up 0 bases, with 10 bases separating them. Per germline, CDR1 SGHTA and CDR2 FQGNSA. CDR3 length equals 14 residues. The CDR3 region has the DNA TGTGCCAGCAGCCCTACTGCATACCAAGAGACCCAGTACTTC. Translation: CASSPTAYQETQYF.

This clonotype showed up just a few times. The V gene is TRBV4-1, the J gene TRBJ2-3; D remains ambiguous. The CDR3 runs 13 residues. Trimming took off 0 bases at V and 4 bases at J, with 5 bases between the two ends. Looked up from germline, CDR1 is MGHRA and CDR2 is YSYEKL. The CDR3 nucleotides are TGCGCCAGCAGCCAAGATCCGGCAGATACGCAGTATTTT. Its protein is CASSQDPADTQYF.

This clonotype has only a few counts. This sequence joins TRBV7-9 and TRBJ1-4; 8 nucleotides align to TRBD1. Per germline, CDR1 SEHNR and CDR2 FQNEAQ (reference sequence). The trim removed 8 bases at V and 5 bases at J, leaving 7 bases unmatched. This CDR3 has 14 residues. The DNA for the CDR3 is TGTGCCAGCTTAGATGGACAGGGAAATGAAAAACTGTTTTTT. It translates to CASLDGQGNEKLFF.

This chain uses TRBV7-6 with TRBJ2-1; 8 nucleotides match TRBD2. The germline V gene has CDR1 SGHVS and CDR2 FNYEAQ. The CDR3 is 16 amino acids. V trimming: 5 bases; J trimming: 5 bases; junction bases outside the gene matches: 11. This CDR3 is CASSRTGTRGNNEQFF. The DNA of the CDR3 is TGTGCCAGCAGCCGGACCGGGACTAGGGGAAACAATGAGCAGTTCTTC.

The chain employs TRBV10-3 and TRBJ2-2, with D tentatively TRBD2 (6 bases). Germline assignment: CDR1 ENHRY and CDR2 SYGVKD. CDR3 length: 15 residues. V was cut by 2 bases and J by 1 base, with 8 bases left in between. CDR3 amino acids: CAISEGTQNTGELFF. DNA of the CDR3: TGTGCCATCAGTGAGGGGACTCAGAACACCGGGGAGCTGTTTTTT.